The 10 T cell receptor beta chains below come from one sample, sequenced in a study of beta chain features in type 1 diabetes. Study-level results: A moderate, significant TCRB CDR3 shortening appeared in type 1 diabetes across four CD4+ subsets.

Reverse transcription of all isolated RNA meant that expressed TCRB transcripts were sequenced. Sequencing was performed with immunoSEQ multiplex PCR; in TCRdb, only in-frame clones are kept and a portion is missing. The profile shows approximately 50,000 clones, about 64% of them singletons. Antigens for these TCRs are unknown. The sequenced material came from stem cell memory CD4+ T cells from blood. The receptors come from a woman aged 25 to 39 with type 1 diabetes.

The genes are TRBV18 and TRBJ2-1, with 8 bases fitting TRBD2. Trimming took 5 bases from V and 8 from J; bases not matched to a gene: 8. CDR1 KGHSH and CDR2 LQKENI come from the germline V gene. This CDR3 has 14 amino acids. CDR3 bases: TGTGCCAGCTCATCAAACGGGGGGGTTTATGAGCAGTTCTTC. This gives the protein CASSSNGGVYEQFF.

V is TRBV12-5 and J is TRBJ2-4, with D perhaps matching TRBD2 (5 bases). There are 14 residues in the CDR3. Germline V gene lookup returns CDR1 LGHNT and CDR2 FRNRAP. With 1 base removed from V and 8 bases from J, the gap between germline ends came to 12 bases. This chain's CDR3 is CASGLALPGDIQYF. The CDR3 DNA sequence: TGTGCTAGTGGTTTGGCACTACCCGGGGACATTCAGTACTTC.

The chain recombines TRBV2 with TRBJ2-5; 9 nucleotides agree with TRBD1. TRBJ2-7 matches the DNA end more closely, so the J call is doubtful. The CDR3 runs to 15 residues. Germline V CDR1 and CDR2: SNHLY, FYNNEI. CDR3 in DNA: TGTGCCAGCAGTGCCTACAGGGGGCAATCCTACGAGCAGTACTTC. The encoded protein is CASSAYRGQSYEQYF.

The gene calls are TRBV4-2 and TRBJ2-5; TRBD1 aligns across 7 bases. The V and J ends lost 4 bases and 1 base, in that order; junction bases with no gene match: 6. Germline CDR1 is LGHNA and CDR2 is YNFKEQ. CDR3 length: 15 residues. The CDR3 region is CASSRLGQLQETQYF. As DNA, the CDR3 is TGTGCCAGCAGCCGATTGGGACAGCTCCAAGAGACCCAGTACTTC.

A few counts support this clone. The chain employs TRBV7-9 and TRBJ1-1; D is uncertain. V was clipped by 1 base and J by 7 bases, with 7 bases between them. Germline CDR1 reads SEHNR; CDR2 reads FQNEAQ (reference sequence). This CDR3 has 12 amino acids. DNA for the CDR3: TGTGCCAGCAGCTTAGTCCAAATTGAAGCTTTCTTT. This encodes CASSLVQIEAFF.

The chain links TRBV5-1 to TRBJ2-3; D call uncertain. V was shortened by 4 bases and J by 2 bases, with 11 bases between the two germline ends. Per germline, CDR1 SGHRS and CDR2 YFSETQ. The CDR3 is 14 amino acids. CDR3 protein: CASSKDSSTDTQYF. CDR3 bases: TGCGCCAGCAGCAAAGACTCCTCCACAGATACGCAGTATTTT.

V gene TRBV30 combines with J gene TRBJ1-1; D is possibly TRBD1 (5 bases). CDR1 GTSNPN and CDR2 SVGIG come from the germline V gene (reference sequence). V shed 0 bases and J shed 4 bases, with 18 bases lying between them. The CDR3 has 16 residues. CDR3 protein: CAWSVTWGERGTEAFF. DNA for the CDR3: TGTGCCTGGAGTGTAACCTGGGGGGAACGGGGCACTGAAGCTTTCTTT.

This clone was recorded a few times. The rearrangement joins TRBV5-1 to TRBJ2-1; 7 bases fit TRBD1. The CDR3 covers 17 residues. Germline V gives CDR1 SGHRS, CDR2 YFSETQ. The junction had 15 bases not matched to a gene; V was cut back by 3 bases and J by 6 bases. The CDR3 sequence is CASSSQTGYDNGNEQFF. The CDR3 DNA sequence: TGCGCCAGCAGCTCTCAGACAGGGTACGACAACGGCAATGAGCAGTTCTTC.

The chain links TRBV19 to TRBJ1-5; TRBD1 is a possible D gene (6 bases). Trimming stripped 5 bases from V and 6 bases from J, with 14 bases between. From germline, CDR1 is LNHDA and CDR2 SQIVND (reference sequence). The CDR3 sequence is 14 residues long. The CDR3 DNA sequence: TGTGCCAGTAGTGCGCAGGGGTCGGTTCAGCCCCAGCATTTT. This gives the protein CASSAQGSVQPQHF.

The rearrangement links TRBV7-9 to TRBJ1-2, with 7 bases aligning to TRBD1. There are 15 residues in the CDR3. The J segment lost 2 bases and the V segment lost 0 bases, leaving 3 bases of the junction unmatched. Germline CDR1 SEHNR, CDR2 FQNEAQ (reference sequence). CDR3 sequence (DNA): TGTGCCAGCAGCTTAGCGCAGGGGGGAAACTATGGCTACACCTTC. Protein product: CASSLAQGGNYGYTF.